These 26 T cell receptor beta chains originate from one sample sequenced in a study of T cells expressing NK-cell markers. TCRdb reprocessed the 5' RACE reads; each CDR3 protein has one entry and no DNA is given. The table gives 550,000 or so distinct CDR3 sequences; the top ten clones make up around 3.3% of it. Sequenced sample: blood T cells: a sorted CD56 or NKG2C T cell subset, CD4+ or CD8+ T cells, or bulk PBMC T cells (not recorded which). The receptors originated from a man aged 18 to 30 in good health.

The chain is built from TRBV29-1 and TRBJ2-7. This CDR3 is built from 14 residues. CDR1 SQVTM and CDR2 ANQGSEA come from the germline V gene. The CDR3 reads CSVVGPSSSYEQYF.

CDR3 sequence reads: CASSFREISYNEQFF. The chain recombines TRBV7-9 with TRBJ2-1; TCRdb selects TRBD1, and the lack of DNA leaves this call unchecked. The germline V gene encodes CDR1 SEHNR and CDR2 FQNEAQ (reference sequence). The CDR3 has 15 residues.

The rearrangement joins TRBV5-1 to TRBJ2-1; the D gene TCRdb calls, TRBD1, cannot be checked with no DNA. Germline V gives CDR1 SGHRS, CDR2 YFSETQ. This CDR3 is 16 amino acids long. Here the CDR3 reads CASSLRSSTVYNEQFF.

The genes are TRBV10-2 and TRBJ2-1. This CDR3 has 14 residues. Germline CDR1 reads WSHSY; CDR2 reads SAAADI. The CDR3 is CASSGRTLYNEQFF.

The CDR3: CASSYWDFATNEKLFF. This chain uses TRBV12-3 or TRBV12-4 with TRBJ1-4. The CDR3 loop spans 16 amino acids.

This rearrangement joins TRBV6-5 to TRBJ2-7; no DNA is available, so the TRBD2 call from TCRdb remains unchecked. Per the germline V gene, CDR1 is MNHEY and CDR2 is SVGAGI. This CDR3 spans 14 amino acids. The CDR3 region is CASSWERSSYEQYF.

The V and J genes are TRBV24-1 and TRBJ2-1; TCRdb indicates TRBD2, and absent DNA this call remains unverified. The length of the CDR3 is 15 residues. Looked up from germline, CDR1 is KGHDR and CDR2 is SFDVKD. The CDR3 sequence is CATSDPSGRGNEQFF.

The chain combines TRBV5-1 with TRBJ2-2; the D call from TCRdb, TRBD2, cannot be confirmed without DNA. CDR1 is SGHRS, CDR2 YFSETQ, per germline. The CDR3 is 19 amino acids. The CDR3 region is CASSLGGLAAELNTGELFF.

The chain recombines TRBV7-9 with TRBJ1-3; the D call of TRBD1 rests on TCRdb alone, since no DNA is present to check it. The CDR3 consists of 16 residues. Germline V CDR1 and CDR2: SEHNR, FQNEAQ (reference sequence). CDR3 in amino acids: CASSTGTPGSGNTVYF. Looking up the rest from reference TRBV7-9 and TRBJ1-3 gives the full variable domain: DTGVSQNPRHKITKRGQNVTFRCDPISEHNRLYWYRQTLGQGPEFLTYFQNEAQLEKSRLLSDRFSAERPKGSFSTLEIQRTEQGDSAMYLCASSTGTPGSGNTVYFGEGSWLTVV.

The gene calls are TRBV12-3 or TRBV12-4 and TRBJ1-1; TCRdb lists TRBD1, though no DNA is available to test this call. The CDR3 has 13 residues. This chain's CDR3 is CASSLRGRTEAFF.

CDR3 sequence: CASSERLAGAGDTQYF. The rearrangement uses TRBV25-1 and TRBJ2-3; the TCRdb D gene call, TRBD2, has no DNA to confirm it. Germline CDR1 MGHDK, CDR2 SYGVNS. The CDR3 is made up of 16 amino acids.

The chain combines TRBV30 with TRBJ2-6. Germline loops: CDR1 GTSNPN, CDR2 SVGIG (reference sequence). The CDR3 extends over 15 amino acids. This chain's CDR3 is CAWSMLSSGANVLTF.

The chain couples TRBV10-2 to TRBJ2-1. This CDR3 is 11 amino acids long. Germline CDR1 WSHSY, CDR2 SAAADI. This CDR3 reads CASSIYNEQFF.

The V gene is TRBV27, the J gene TRBJ1-3. The CDR3 is 14 amino acids. Germline V gives CDR1 MNHEY, CDR2 SMNVEV (reference sequence). This CDR3 is CASSFSDSGNTIYF.

The chain links TRBV5-1 to TRBJ2-3; the D call of TRBD2 rests on TCRdb alone, since no DNA is present to check it. Germline assignment: CDR1 SGHRS and CDR2 YFSETQ. The CDR3 is 16 amino acids. CDR3 region: CASSLYGRAGTDTQYF.

The chain joins TRBV20-1 to TRBJ1-5; TCRdb returns TRBD1, unconfirmable since there is no DNA. The germline V gene encodes CDR1 DFQATT and CDR2 SNEGSKA (reference sequence). This CDR3 is built from 15 residues. This CDR3 reads CSARTGAERRQPQHF.

The chain links TRBV7-2 to TRBJ2-7; TCRdb's D gene call, TRBD2, goes unchecked for lack of DNA. The CDR3 runs 15 residues. Germline V gives CDR1 SGHTA, CDR2 FQGNSA. CDR3 sequence reads: CASSLDFSGTRQQYF.

The gene calls are TRBV2 and TRBJ2-1; TCRdb selects TRBD2, and the lack of DNA leaves this call unchecked. The CDR3 is 14 residues long. The germline V gene has CDR1 SNHLY and CDR2 FYNNEI. The CDR3 spells CASSERLPLNEQFF. The whole variable domain, filled in from reference TRBV2 and TRBJ2-1, reads EPEVTQTPSHQVTQMGQEVILRCVPISNHLYFYWYRQILGQKVEFLVSFYNNEISEKSEIFDDQFSVERPDGSNFTLKIRSTKLEDSAMYFCASSERLPLNEQFFGPGTRLTVL.

This chain links TRBV12-3 or TRBV12-4 with TRBJ2-1; absent DNA, TCRdb's TRBD2 call cannot be checked. The CDR3 is made up of 17 amino acids. CDR3 protein: CASSPLGGGLVPNEQFF.

This rearrangement joins TRBV29-1 to TRBJ2-1; there is no DNA to check the TCRdb D call of TRBD1. CDR1 SQVTM and CDR2 ANQGSEA come from the germline V gene. The CDR3 is 14 residues long. This chain's CDR3 is CSVRQGNSYNEQFF.

V is TRBV18 and J is TRBJ2-5; with no DNA, the TCRdb D assignment of TRBD2 cannot be verified. CDR1 KGHSH and CDR2 LQKENI come from the germline V gene. This CDR3 has 15 amino acids. The CDR3 sequence: CASSPLADPQETQYF. The full variable domain, with the rest looked up from reference TRBV18 and TRBJ2-5, is NAGVMQNPRHLVRRRGQEARLRCSPMKGHSHVYWYRQLPEEGLKFMVYLQKENIIDESGMPKERFSAEFPKEGPSILRIQQVVRGDSAAYFCASSPLADPQETQYFGPGTRLLVL.

J is TRBJ2-1 and V is TRBV9; TCRdb designates TRBD2, a call that cannot be tested without DNA. Germline loops: CDR1 SGDLS, CDR2 YYNGEE. CDR3 length: 18 residues. Here the CDR3 reads CASSVGTSGRATYNEQFF.

The V and J genes are TRBV7-8 and TRBJ2-5. Germline V lookup: CDR1 SGHVS, CDR2 FQNEAQ. The CDR3 runs to 14 residues. This CDR3 is CASSPAGSQETQYF.

The chain uses TRBV20-1 and TRBJ2-4. CDR1 is DFQATT, CDR2 SNEGSKA, per germline (reference sequence). CDR3 length: 15 amino acids. CDR3: CSAREPNIAKNIQYF.

The gene calls are TRBV10-3 and TRBJ1-1. The CDR3 is made up of 13 amino acids. Per germline, CDR1 ENHRY and CDR2 SYGVKD. This CDR3 is CAVRGSLNTEAFF.

The chain is built from TRBV20-1 and TRBJ2-5; the D gene TCRdb calls, TRBD2, cannot be checked with no DNA. This CDR3 region has 16 residues. CDR1 is DFQATT, CDR2 SNEGSKA, per germline (reference sequence). The CDR3 here is CSATLLSSGSSETQYF.